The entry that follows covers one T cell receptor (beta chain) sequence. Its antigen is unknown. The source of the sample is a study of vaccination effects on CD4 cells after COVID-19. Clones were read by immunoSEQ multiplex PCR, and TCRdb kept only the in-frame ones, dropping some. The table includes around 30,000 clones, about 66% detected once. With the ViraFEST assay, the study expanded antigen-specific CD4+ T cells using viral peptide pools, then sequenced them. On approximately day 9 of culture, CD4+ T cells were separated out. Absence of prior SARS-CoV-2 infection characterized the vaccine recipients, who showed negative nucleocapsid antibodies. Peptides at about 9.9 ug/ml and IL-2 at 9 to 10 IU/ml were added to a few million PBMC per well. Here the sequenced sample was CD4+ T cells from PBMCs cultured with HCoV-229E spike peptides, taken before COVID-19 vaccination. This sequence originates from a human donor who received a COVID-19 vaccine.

The CDR3 reads CASSPPPGQGWRVDYGYTF. The CDR3 nucleotides read TGTGCCAGCAGTCCCCCGCCCGGACAGGGATGGAGGGTTGACTATGGCTACACCTTC. The chain joins TRBV6-6 to TRBJ1-2; 8 bases agree with TRBD1. V shed 5 bases and J 3 bases; nucleotides not matched to a gene: 20. This CDR3 spans 19 amino acids. The germline gives CDR1 MNHNY, CDR2 SVGAGI (reference sequence).